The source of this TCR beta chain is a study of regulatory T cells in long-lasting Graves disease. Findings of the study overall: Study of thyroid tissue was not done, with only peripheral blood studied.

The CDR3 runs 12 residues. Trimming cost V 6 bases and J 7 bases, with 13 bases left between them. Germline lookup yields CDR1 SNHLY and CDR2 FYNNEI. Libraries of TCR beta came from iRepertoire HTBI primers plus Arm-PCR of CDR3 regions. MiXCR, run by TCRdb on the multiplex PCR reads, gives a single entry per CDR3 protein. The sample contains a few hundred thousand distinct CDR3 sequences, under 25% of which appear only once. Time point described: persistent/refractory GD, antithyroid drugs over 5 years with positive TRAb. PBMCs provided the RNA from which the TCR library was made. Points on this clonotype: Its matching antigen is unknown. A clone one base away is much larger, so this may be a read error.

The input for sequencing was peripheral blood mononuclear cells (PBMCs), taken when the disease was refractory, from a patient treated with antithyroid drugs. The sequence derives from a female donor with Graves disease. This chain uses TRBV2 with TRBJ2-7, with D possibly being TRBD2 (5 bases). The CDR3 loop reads CASRQSSSEQYF. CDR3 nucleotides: TGTGCCAGCAGACAGTCTAGCTCGGAGCAGTACTTC.